This TCR beta chain was found in a study of T-cell memory formation after mild COVID-19. The CDR3 sequence is 16 residues long. Germline CDR1 is SGHRS and CDR2 is YFSETQ. Between the trimmed V and J ends, which lost 4 bases and 4 bases, there was a span of 17 bases. Using its own MiXCR run on the 5' RACE reads, TCRdb lists one record per CDR3 protein. Among around 500,000 distinct CDR3 sequences, about 18% were seen once, and the ten largest hold 9% to 15%. This clonotype came up a few times. The V gene is TRBV5-1, the J gene TRBJ2-2; weak D call: TRBD2 (5 bases). The source of this sequence is an adult woman who had mild COVID-19 (a few samples of this study predate the infection). Cell type and time point are not known. Sequencing input: PBMCs or a T cell subset sorted from them (not recorded which). The chain's CDR3 is CASSRMGSISTGELFF. DNA of the CDR3: TGCGCCAGCAGCCGAATGGGGAGCATATCCACCGGGGAGCTGTTTTTT.